Listed here is a single T cell receptor beta chain. Assay used: immunoSEQ multiplex PCR; TCRdb lists only in-frame clones, some missing. The repertoire includes some 32,000 clones, 79% of them detected once, and approximately 3.8% sits in the top ten. The data belong to a study of T cells in narcolepsy. This sequence originates from a human donor in good health. The sample was memory (CD45RA-) CD4+ T cells from blood.

The CDR3 reads CAISEKGLSEAFF. The DNA of the CDR3 is TGTGCCATCAGTGAAAAGGGTCTGAGTGAAGCTTTCTTT. The genes are TRBV10-3 and TRBJ1-1; D gene uncertain. The CDR3 sequence is 13 residues long. V lost 3 bases, J lost 7 bases, and 12 bases lay in between. CDR1 is ENHRY, CDR2 SYGVKD, per germline.